The text below deals with one T cell receptor beta chain. The target antigen is unknown. The CDR3 covers 14 residues. The germline V gene has CDR1 LNHNV and CDR2 YYDKDF (reference sequence). Trimming left V 3 bases short and J 1 base short, with 7 bases between. Both iRepertoire HTBI primers and Arm-PCR of CDR3 regions were used to build the TCR beta libraries. From the multiplex PCR reads, TCRdb called clonotypes with MiXCR, one entry per CDR3 protein. Of under 450,000 distinct CDR3 sequences in the sample, 20% to 25% were seen once. These data are taken from a study of regulatory T cells in long-lasting Graves disease. Study outcomes and limitations: Persistent-disease Graves' patients showed less TCR diversity than new cases. Whereas nearly 1,000 public clonotypes were shared by new patients, persistent patients shared more, at some 3,000. Persistent disease preferred TRBV28, TRBJ1-2 and TRBJ2-5; new disease, TRBV20-1 and TRBJ2-1.

Time point here: persistent/refractory GD, antithyroid drugs over 5 years with positive TRAb. From PBMCs, RNA was extracted and then used to make the TCR library. The V gene is TRBV15, the J gene TRBJ1-3; D gene uncertain. The source material was peripheral blood mononuclear cells (PBMCs), sampled when the disease was refractory, from a patient treated with antithyroid drugs. The sequence derives from a female donor with Graves disease. The CDR3 nucleotides are TGTGCCACCAGCAGTACCCGGTCTGGAAACACCATATATTTT. Encoded protein: CATSSTRSGNTIYF.